This TCR beta chain was profiled in a study of blood T cell repertoires in COVID-19. Turning to the study itself: Samples representing acute and convalescent COVID-19 were sourced from the United States, Italy and Spain. PBMCs, B-cell-depleted T cells, or T cells were the source of the cDNA or gDNA that made up the material.

As handled by the study authors: Counts of nucleated cells, estimated from reference gene primer amplification, were obtained. Clones were read by immunoSEQ multiplex PCR, and TCRdb kept only the in-frame ones, dropping some. From that table come the V and J calls and clone size; the DNA was used to work out D and trimming. Here the sample spans 200,000 or so clones, around 85% being singletons. From germline, CDR1 is KGHSH and CDR2 LQKENI. V lost 6 bases, J lost 4 bases, and 19 bases lay in between. CDR3 length: 15 amino acids. The sequenced sample was peripheral blood. This TCR was sampled from a woman in her 70s with acute or convalescent COVID-19. The J gene is TRBJ2-7, the V gene TRBV18, with D uncertain. The CDR3 sequence: CASSPDSIRQYEQYF. CDR3 sequence (DNA): TGTGCCAGCTCGCCCGACTCAATCCGCCAATACGAGCAGTACTTC.